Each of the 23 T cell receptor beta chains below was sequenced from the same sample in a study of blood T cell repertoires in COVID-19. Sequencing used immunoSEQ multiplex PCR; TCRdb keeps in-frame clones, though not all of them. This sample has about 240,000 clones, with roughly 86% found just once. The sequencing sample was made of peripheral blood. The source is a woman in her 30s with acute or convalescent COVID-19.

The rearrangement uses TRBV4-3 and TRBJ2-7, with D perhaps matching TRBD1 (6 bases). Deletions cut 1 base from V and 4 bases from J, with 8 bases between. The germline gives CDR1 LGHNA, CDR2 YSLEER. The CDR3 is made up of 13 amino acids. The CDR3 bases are TGCGCCAGCAGCCAAGTGGACAGTTACGAGCAGTACTTC. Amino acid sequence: CASSQVDSYEQYF.

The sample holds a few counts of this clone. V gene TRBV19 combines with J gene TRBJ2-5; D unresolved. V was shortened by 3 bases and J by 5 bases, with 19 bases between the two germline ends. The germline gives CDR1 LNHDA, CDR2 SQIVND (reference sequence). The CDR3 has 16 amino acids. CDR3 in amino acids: CASSIRLDFLGETQYF. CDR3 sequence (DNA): TGTGCCAGTAGTATCAGACTCGACTTTCTCGGGGAGACCCAGTACTTC. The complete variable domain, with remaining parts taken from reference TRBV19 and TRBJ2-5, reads DGGITQSPKYLFRKEGQNVTLSCEQNLNHDAMYWYRQDPGQGLRLIYYSQIVNDFQKGDIAEGYSVSREKKESFPLTVTSAQKNPTAFYLCASSIRLDFLGETQYFGPGTRLLVL.

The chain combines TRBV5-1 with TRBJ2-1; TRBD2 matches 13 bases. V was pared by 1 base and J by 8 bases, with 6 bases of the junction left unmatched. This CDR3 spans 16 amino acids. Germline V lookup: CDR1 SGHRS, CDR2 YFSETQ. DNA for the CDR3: TGCGCCAGCAGCTTGAGGACTAGCGGGAGTTTGGATGAGCAGTTCTTC. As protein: CASSLRTSGSLDEQFF.

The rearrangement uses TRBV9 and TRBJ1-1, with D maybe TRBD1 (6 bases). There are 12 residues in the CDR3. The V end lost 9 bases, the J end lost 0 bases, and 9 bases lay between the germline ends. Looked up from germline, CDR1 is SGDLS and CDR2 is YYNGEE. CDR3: CATGGMNTEAFF. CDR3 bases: TGTGCCACGGGGGGCATGAACACTGAAGCTTTCTTT.

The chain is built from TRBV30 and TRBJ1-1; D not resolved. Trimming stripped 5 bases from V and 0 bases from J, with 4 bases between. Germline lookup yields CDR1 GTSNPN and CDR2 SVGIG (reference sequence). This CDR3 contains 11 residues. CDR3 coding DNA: TGTGCCTGGGGCATGAACACTGAAGCTTTCTTT. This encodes CAWGMNTEAFF. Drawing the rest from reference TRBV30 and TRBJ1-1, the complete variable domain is SQTIHQWPATLVQPVGSPLSLECTVEGTSNPNLYWYRQAAGRGLQLLFYSVGIGQISSEVPQNLSASRPQDRQFILSSKKLLLSDSGFYLCAWGMNTEAFFGQGTRLTVV.

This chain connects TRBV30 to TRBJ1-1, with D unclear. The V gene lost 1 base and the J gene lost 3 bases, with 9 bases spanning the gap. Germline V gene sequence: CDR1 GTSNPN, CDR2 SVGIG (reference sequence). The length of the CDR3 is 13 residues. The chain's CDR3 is CAWSAQLHTEAFF. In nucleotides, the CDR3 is TGTGCCTGGAGTGCACAGCTACACACTGAAGCTTTCTTT.

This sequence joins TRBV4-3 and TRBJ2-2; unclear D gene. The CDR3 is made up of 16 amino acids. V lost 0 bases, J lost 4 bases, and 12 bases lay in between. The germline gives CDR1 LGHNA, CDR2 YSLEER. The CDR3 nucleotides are TGCGCCAGCAGCCAAGATAGTAACAGTTTCACCGGGGAGCTGTTTTTT. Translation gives CASSQDSNSFTGELFF.

CDR3 DNA sequence: TGCGCCAGCAGCCCTTCCCCTAGCGGCTACGAGCAGTACTTC. Amino acids: CASSPSPSGYEQYF. The rearrangement uses TRBV4-3 and TRBJ2-7; 7 bases match TRBD2. The germline gives CDR1 LGHNA, CDR2 YSLEER. The CDR3 is made up of 14 amino acids. The V gene end was trimmed by 4 bases and the J gene end by 3 bases; junction bases not matched to a gene: 6.

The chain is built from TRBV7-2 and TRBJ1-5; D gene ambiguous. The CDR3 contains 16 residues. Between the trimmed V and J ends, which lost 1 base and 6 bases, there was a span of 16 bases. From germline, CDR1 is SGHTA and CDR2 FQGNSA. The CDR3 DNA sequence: TGTGCCAGCAGCTTAGATTTCGGCGGGTCCGGTCAGCCCCAGCATTTT. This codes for CASSLDFGGSGQPQHF.

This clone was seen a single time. This chain's CDR3 is CASSIDRGPTAQYF. The CDR3 nucleotides read TGTGCCAGTAGTATTGACAGGGGCCCTACGGCGCAGTACTTC. The chain carries TRBV19 and TRBJ2-7; TRBD1 matches at 8 bases. V shed 3 bases and J 9 bases; nucleotides not matched to a gene: 10. This CDR3 has 14 residues. Germline V CDR1 and CDR2: LNHDA, SQIVND (reference sequence).

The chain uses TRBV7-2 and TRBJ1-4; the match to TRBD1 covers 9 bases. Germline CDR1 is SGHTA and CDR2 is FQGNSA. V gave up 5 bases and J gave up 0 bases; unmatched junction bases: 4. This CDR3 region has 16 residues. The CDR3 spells CASSQDRGSTNEKLFF. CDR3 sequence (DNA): TGTGCCAGCAGCCAGGACAGGGGCTCAACTAATGAAAAACTGTTTTTT. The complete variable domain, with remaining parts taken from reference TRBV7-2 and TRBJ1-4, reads GAGVSQSPSNKVTEKGKDVELRCDPISGHTALYWYRQSLGQGLEFLIYFQGNSAPDKSGLPSDRFSAERTGGSVSTLTIQRTQQEDSAVYLCASSQDRGSTNEKLFFGSGTQLSVL.

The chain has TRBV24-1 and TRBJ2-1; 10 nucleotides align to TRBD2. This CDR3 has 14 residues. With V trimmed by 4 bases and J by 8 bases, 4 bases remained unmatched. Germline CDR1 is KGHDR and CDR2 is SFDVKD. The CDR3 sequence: CATSEPSGSYEQFF. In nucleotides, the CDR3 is TGTGCCACCAGTGAACCTAGCGGGAGCTATGAGCAGTTCTTC.

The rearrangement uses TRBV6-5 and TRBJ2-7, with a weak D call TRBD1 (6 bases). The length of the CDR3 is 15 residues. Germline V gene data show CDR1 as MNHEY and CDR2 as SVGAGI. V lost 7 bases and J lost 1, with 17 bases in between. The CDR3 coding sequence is TGTGCCAGCACCCTTGACAGGAGAACGTCCTACGAGCAGTACTTC. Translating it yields CASTLDRRTSYEQYF.

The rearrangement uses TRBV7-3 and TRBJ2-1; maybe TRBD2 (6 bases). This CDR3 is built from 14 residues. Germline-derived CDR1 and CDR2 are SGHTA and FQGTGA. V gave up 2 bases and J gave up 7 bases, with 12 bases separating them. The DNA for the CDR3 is TGTGCCAGCAGCTTAGGTCGGGGGTCAAATGAGCAGTTCTTC. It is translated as CASSLGRGSNEQFF.

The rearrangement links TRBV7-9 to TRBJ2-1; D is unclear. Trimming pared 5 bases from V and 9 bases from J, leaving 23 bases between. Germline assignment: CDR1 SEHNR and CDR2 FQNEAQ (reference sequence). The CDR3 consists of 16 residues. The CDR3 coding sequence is TGTGCCAGCAGCGCCACCGCCACCAACAGCTTACGTGAGCAGTTCTTC. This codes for CASSATATNSLREQFF. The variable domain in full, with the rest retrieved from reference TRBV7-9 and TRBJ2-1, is DTGVSQNPRHKITKRGQNVTFRCDPISEHNRLYWYRQTLGQGPEFLTYFQNEAQLEKSRLLSDRFSAERPKGSFSTLEIQRTEQGDSAMYLCASSATATNSLREQFFGPGTRLTVL.

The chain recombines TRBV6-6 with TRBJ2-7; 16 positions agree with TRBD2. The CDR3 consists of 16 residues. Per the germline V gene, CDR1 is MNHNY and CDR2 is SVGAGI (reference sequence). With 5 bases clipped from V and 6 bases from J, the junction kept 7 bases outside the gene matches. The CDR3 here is CASSTQGLAGGVEQYF. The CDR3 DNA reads TGTGCCAGCAGTACCCAGGGACTAGCGGGAGGGGTCGAGCAGTACTTC.

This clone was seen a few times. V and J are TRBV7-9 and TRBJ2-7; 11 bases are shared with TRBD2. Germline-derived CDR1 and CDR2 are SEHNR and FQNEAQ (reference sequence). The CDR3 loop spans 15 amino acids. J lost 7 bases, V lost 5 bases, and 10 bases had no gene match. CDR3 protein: CASSPTSGKSFEQYF. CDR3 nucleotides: TGTGCCAGCAGCCCGACTAGCGGGAAGTCTTTTGAGCAGTACTTC.

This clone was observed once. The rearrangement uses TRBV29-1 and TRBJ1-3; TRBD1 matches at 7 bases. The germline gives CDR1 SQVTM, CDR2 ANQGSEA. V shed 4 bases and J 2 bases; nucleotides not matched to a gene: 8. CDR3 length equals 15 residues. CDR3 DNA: TGCAGCGTTGGACACAGGGGACTCGCTGGAAACACCATATATTTT. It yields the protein CSVGHRGLAGNTIYF.

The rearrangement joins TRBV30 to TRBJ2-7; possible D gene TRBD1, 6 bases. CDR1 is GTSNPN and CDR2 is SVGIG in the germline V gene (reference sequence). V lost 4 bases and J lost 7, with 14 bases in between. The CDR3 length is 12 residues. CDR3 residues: CAWTEQGQEQYF. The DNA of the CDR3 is TGTGCCTGGACAGAACAGGGTCAAGAGCAGTACTTC.

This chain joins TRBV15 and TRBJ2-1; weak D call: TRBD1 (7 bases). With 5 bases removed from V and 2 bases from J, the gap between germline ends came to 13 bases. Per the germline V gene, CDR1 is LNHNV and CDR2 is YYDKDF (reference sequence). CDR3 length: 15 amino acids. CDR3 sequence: CATSRGTAPYNEQFF. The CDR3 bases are TGTGCCACCAGCCGCGGGACAGCTCCCTACAATGAGCAGTTCTTC. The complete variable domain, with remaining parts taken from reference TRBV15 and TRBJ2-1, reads DAMVIQNPRYQVTQFGKPVTLSCSQTLNHNVMYWYQQKSSQAPKLLFHYYDKDFNNEADTPDNFQSRRPNTSFCFLDIRSPGLGDTAMYLCATSRGTAPYNEQFFGPGTRLTVL.

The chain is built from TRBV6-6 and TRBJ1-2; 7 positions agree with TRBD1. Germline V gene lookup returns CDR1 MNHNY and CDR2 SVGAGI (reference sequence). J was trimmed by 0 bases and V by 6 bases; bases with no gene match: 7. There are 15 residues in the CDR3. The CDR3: CASREQGTANYGYTF. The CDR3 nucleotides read TGTGCCAGCAGGGAACAGGGGACAGCTAACTATGGCTACACCTTC.

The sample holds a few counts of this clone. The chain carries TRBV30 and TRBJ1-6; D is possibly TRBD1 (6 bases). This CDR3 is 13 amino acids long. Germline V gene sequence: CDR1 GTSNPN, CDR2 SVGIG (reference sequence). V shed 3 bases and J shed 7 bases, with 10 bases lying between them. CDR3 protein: CAWRPGANSPLHF. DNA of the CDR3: TGTGCCTGGAGGCCAGGGGCAAATTCACCCCTCCACTTT.

In DNA, the CDR3 is TGTGCCAGTAGTATCGGGACAAACGAGCAGTACTTC. This sequence encodes CASSIGTNEQYF. This chain uses TRBV19 with TRBJ2-7; D possibly corresponds to TRBD1 (6 bases). Germline V lookup: CDR1 LNHDA, CDR2 SQIVND (reference sequence). V lost 3 bases and J 5 bases, leaving 8 bases between the germline ends. This CDR3 has 12 residues.